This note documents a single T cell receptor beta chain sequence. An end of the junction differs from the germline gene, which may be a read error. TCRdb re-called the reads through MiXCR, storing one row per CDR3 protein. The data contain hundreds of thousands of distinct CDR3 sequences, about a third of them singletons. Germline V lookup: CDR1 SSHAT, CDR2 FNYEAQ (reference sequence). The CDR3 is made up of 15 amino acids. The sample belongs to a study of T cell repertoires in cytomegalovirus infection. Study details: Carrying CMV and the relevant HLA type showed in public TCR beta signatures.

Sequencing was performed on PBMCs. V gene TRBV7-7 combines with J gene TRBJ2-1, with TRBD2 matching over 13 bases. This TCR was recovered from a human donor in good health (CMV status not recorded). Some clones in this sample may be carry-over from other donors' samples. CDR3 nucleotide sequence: TGTGCTAGCAGCTTAGGGACTAGCGGGGAAAATGAGCAGTTCTTC. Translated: CASSLGTSGENEQFF. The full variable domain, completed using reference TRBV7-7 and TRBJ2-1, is GAGVSQSPRYKVTKRGQDVTLRCDPISSHATLYWYQQALGQGPEFLTYFNYEAQPDKSGLPSDRFSAERPEGSISTLTIQRTEQRDSAMYRCASSLGTSGENEQFFGPGTRLTVL.